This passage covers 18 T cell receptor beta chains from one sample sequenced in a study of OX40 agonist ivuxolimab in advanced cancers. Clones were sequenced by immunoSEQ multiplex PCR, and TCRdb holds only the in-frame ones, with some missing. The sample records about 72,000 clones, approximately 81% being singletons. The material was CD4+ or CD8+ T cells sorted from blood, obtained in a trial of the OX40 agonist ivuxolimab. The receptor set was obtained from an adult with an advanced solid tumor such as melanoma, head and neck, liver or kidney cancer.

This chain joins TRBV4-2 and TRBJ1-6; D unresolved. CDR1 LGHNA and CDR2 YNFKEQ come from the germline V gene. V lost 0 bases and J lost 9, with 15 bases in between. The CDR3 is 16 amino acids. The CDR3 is CASSQEDPGGVSPLHF. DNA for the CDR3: TGTGCCAGCAGCCAAGAAGACCCCGGTGGGGTTTCACCCCTCCACTTT.

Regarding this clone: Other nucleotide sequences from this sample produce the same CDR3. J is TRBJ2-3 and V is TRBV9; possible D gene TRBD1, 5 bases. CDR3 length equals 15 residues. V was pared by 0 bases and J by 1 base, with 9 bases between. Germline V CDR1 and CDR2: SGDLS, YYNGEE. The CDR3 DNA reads TGTGCCAGCAGCGTAGTAGGGGATGGCACAGATACGCAGTATTTT. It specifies CASSVVGDGTDTQYF.

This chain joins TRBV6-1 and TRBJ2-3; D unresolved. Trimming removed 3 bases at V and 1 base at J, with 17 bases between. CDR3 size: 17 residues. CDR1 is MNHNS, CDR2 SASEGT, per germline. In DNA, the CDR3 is TGTGCCAGCAGTGATCGATGGGGATCGGCCGGCACAGATACGCAGTATTTT. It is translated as CASSDRWGSAGTDTQYF.

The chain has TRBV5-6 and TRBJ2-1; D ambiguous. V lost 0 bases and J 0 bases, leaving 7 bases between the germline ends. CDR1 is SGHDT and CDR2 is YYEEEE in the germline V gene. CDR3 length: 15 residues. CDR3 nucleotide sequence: TGTGCCAGCAGCTTGGGGGTTAGCTCCTACAATGAGCAGTTCTTC. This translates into CASSLGVSSYNEQFF.

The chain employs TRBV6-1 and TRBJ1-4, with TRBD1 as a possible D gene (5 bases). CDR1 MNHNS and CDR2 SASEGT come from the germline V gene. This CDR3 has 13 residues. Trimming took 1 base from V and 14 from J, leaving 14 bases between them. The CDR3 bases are TGTGCCAGCAGTGAAGGGGTTGGGGGACGTCTGTTTTTT. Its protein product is CASSEGVGGRLFF.

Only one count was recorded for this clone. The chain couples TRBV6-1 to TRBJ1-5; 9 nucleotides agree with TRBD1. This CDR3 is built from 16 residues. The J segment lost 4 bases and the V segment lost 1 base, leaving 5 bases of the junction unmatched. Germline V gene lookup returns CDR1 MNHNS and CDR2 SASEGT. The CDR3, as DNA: TGTGCCAGCAGTGAAGTGGGACAGGGAGGGAATCAGCCCCAGCATTTT. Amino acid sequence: CASSEVGQGGNQPQHF.

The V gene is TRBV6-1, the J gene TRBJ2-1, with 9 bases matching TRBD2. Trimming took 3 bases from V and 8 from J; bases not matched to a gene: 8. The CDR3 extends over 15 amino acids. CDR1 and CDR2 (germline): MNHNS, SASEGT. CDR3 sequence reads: CASSDSGRVFDEQFF. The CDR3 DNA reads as TGTGCCAGCAGTGATAGCGGGAGAGTCTTCGATGAGCAGTTCTTC.

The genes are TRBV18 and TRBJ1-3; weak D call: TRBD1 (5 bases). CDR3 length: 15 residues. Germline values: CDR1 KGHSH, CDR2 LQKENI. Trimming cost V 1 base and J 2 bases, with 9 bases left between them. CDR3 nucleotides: TGTGCCAGCTCACCACGAGAAGGGGCTGGAAACACCATATATTTT. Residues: CASSPREGAGNTIYF.

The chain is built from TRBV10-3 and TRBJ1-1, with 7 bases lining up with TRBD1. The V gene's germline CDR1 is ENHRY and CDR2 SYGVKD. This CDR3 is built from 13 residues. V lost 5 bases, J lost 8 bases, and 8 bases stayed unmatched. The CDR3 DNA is TGTGCCATCAGTCCTCAATCGACAGGGGAAGCTTTCTTT. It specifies CAISPQSTGEAFF.

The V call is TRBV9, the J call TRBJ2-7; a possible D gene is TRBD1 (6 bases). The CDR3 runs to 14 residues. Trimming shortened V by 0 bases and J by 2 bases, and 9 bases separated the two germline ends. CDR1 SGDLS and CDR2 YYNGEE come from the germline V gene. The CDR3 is CASSVGDRTYEQYF. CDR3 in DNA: TGTGCCAGCAGCGTAGGCGACAGGACCTACGAGCAGTACTTC. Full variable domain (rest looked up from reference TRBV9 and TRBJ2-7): DSGVTQTPKHLITATGQRVTLRCSPRSGDLSVYWYQQSLDQGLQFLIQYYNGEERAKGNILERFSAQQFPDLHSELNLSSLELGDSALYFCASSVGDRTYEQYFGPGTRLTVT.

Here the CDR3 DNA reads TGCGCCAGCAGCTTGGAGGCAGGGGTATACTACGAGCAGTACTTC. Its protein is CASSLEAGVYYEQYF. This sequence joins TRBV5-1 and TRBJ2-5; a weak D match, TRBD1 (6 bases). The assigned J gene may be wrong: the sequence end matches TRBJ2-7 better. This CDR3 spans 15 amino acids. The germline V gene has CDR1 SGHRS and CDR2 YFSETQ.

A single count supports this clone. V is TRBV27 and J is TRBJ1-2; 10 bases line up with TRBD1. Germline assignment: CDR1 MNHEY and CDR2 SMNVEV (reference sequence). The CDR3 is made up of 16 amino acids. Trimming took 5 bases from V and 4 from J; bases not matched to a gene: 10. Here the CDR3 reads CASSRARTGGAYGYTF. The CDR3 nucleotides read TGTGCCAGCAGTCGGGCAAGGACAGGGGGGGCCTATGGCTACACCTTC.

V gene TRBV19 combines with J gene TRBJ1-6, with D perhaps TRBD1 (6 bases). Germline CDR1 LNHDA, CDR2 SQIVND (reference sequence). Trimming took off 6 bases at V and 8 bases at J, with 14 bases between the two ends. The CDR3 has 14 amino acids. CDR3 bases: TGTGCCAGTAGCAAACAGGGTAGGGATTCACCCCTCCACTTT. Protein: CASSKQGRDSPLHF.

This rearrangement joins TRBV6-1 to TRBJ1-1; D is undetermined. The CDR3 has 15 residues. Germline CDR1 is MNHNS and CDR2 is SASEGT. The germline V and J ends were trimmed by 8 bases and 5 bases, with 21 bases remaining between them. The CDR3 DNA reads TGTGCCAGCGGGCGGGGTGCCGGGATCGAAACTGAAGCTTTCTTT. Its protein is CASGRGAGIETEAFF.

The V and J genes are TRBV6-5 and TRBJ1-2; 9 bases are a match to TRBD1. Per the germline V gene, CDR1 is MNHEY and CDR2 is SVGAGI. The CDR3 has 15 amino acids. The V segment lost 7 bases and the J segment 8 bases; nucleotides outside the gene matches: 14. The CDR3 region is CASTTRSGTGQGYTF. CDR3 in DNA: TGTGCCAGCACCACACGCTCGGGGACAGGGCAAGGCTACACCTTC.

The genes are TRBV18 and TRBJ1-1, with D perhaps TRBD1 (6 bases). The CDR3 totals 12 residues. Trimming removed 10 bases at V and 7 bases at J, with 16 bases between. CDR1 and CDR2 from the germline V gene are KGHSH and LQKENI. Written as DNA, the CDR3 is TGTGCCACCAACTCAGACAGGATTGAAGCTTTCTTT. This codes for CATNSDRIEAFF.

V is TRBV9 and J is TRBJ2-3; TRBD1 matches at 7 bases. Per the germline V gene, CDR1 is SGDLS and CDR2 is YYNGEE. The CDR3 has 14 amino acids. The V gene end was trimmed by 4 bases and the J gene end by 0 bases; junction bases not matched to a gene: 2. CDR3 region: CASSRQGSTDTQYF. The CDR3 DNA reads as TGTGCCAGCAGCAGACAGGGTAGCACAGATACGCAGTATTTT.

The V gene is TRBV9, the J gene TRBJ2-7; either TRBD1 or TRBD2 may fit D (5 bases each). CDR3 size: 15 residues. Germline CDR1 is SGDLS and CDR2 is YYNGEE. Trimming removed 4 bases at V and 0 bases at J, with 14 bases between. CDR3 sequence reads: CASSIPGPNSYEQYF. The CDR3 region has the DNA TGTGCCAGCAGCATCCCGGGACCGAACTCCTACGAGCAGTACTTC.